This entry describes one T cell receptor (beta chain). As yet, its antigen is unknown. Each patient went into thyroid surgery without having received any treatment. This specimen comes from a study of metastatic and nonmetastatic thyroid tumors. Study background: Malignant and benign thyroid patients had repertoires compared in peripheral blood and tumor or nodule tissue. Broader study findings: Benign nodules reportedly had significantly lower TCR beta diversity than malignant thyroid tumors in blood and tumor.

This CDR3 is built from 15 residues. From germline, CDR1 is MGHRA and CDR2 YSYEKL. The J segment lost 3 bases and the V segment lost 0 bases, leaving 3 bases of the junction unmatched. TCRdb re-called the PCR reads through MiXCR. Altogether around 18,000 clones are present, around a third being singletons, with the ten largest covering about 13%. This TCR was sampled from a male donor with papillary thyroid cancer or a benign thyroid nodule (not recorded which). Some clones in this sample may be carry-over from other donors' samples. The sequencing sample was made of tumor tissue. The chain recombines TRBV4-1 with TRBJ2-5, with 8 bases matching TRBD2. CDR3 bases: TGCGCCAGCAGCCAAGATTCACTAGCGGAAGAGACCCAGTACTTC. This translates into CASSQDSLAEETQYF.